A single sample is the source of the 29 T cell receptor beta chains below, sequenced in a study of CD8 T cells in ankylosing spondylitis. Each CDR3 protein is one row after TCRdb ran MiXCR on the 5' RACE reads. The sample includes fewer than 200,000 distinct CDR3 sequences, about 20% seen only once; the top ten take around 4.7%. Material for sequencing was blood, either unsorted or a sorted T cell fraction (not recorded which). The receptors were gathered from a male donor aged 5 to 30 with ankylosing spondylitis or in good health (not recorded which).

This clonotype was detected ten times or more. The rearrangement uses TRBV20-1 and TRBJ2-2, with 11 bases lining up with TRBD2. CDR3 size: 19 residues. The trim removed 5 bases at V and 8 bases at J, leaving 22 bases unmatched. The germline gives CDR1 DFQATT, CDR2 SNEGSKA (reference sequence). In DNA form, the CDR3 reads TGCAGTGCTGGGGCTTTAGCGGGAGGGCCGTTAGGGTCCCCGGGGGAGCTGTTTTTT. Translating gives CSAGALAGGPLGSPGELFF.

Ten or more counts support this clonotype. This chain joins TRBV20-1 and TRBJ2-7; D is possibly TRBD2 (5 bases). Per the germline V gene, CDR1 is DFQATT and CDR2 is SNEGSKA (reference sequence). V lost 3 bases, J lost 0 bases, and 12 bases lay in between. This CDR3 comprises 14 residues. This chain's CDR3 is CSARASSVSYEQYF. The CDR3 DNA reads TGCAGTGCTAGGGCTAGCTCCGTCTCCTACGAGCAGTACTTC.

This clonotype was detected only a few times. The rearrangement joins TRBV20-1 to TRBJ2-7; D is perhaps TRBD1 (6 bases). V was shortened by 3 bases and J by 8 bases, with 11 bases between the two germline ends. Germline CDR1 is DFQATT and CDR2 is SNEGSKA (reference sequence). The CDR3 consists of 11 residues. CDR3 residues: CSAREQGQQYF. The CDR3, as DNA: TGCAGTGCTAGGGAACAGGGACAGCAGTACTTC.

This clonotype came up many times. V and J are TRBV29-1 and TRBJ2-3, with D unresolved. The CDR3 totals 13 residues. Germline CDR1 SQVTM, CDR2 ANQGSEA. The V end lost 8 bases, the J end lost 0 bases, and 12 bases lay between the germline ends. CDR3 bases: TGCAGCCCACGGGCCTTTAGCACAGATACGCAGTATTTT. It specifies CSPRAFSTDTQYF.

The chain has TRBV6-6 and TRBJ2-7; D unresolved. Germline V CDR1 and CDR2: MNHNY, SVGAGI (reference sequence). Trimming pared 0 bases from V and 5 bases from J, leaving 11 bases between. The CDR3 loop spans 14 amino acids. The CDR3: CASSYSSKRHEQYF. The CDR3 region has the DNA TGTGCCAGCAGTTACTCCTCTAAGCGTCACGAGCAGTACTTC.

CDR3: CASSLSLRVRDEQFF. The CDR3 DNA reads as TGTGCCAGCAGCTTATCCTTGAGGGTTAGGGATGAGCAGTTCTTC. The chain links TRBV7-2 to TRBJ2-1; D might be TRBD2 (5 bases). CDR1 is SGHTA and CDR2 is FQGNSA in the germline V gene. Trimming pared 2 bases from V and 8 bases from J, leaving 16 bases between. This CDR3 is 15 amino acids long. Filled out from reference TRBV7-2 and TRBJ2-1, the complete variable domain reads GAGVSQSPSNKVTEKGKDVELRCDPISGHTALYWYRQSLGQGLEFLIYFQGNSAPDKSGLPSDRFSAERTGGSVSTLTIQRTQQEDSAVYLCASSLSLRVRDEQFFGPGTRLTVL.

This clonotype was seen repeatedly, ten times or more. The chain is built from TRBV29-1 and TRBJ2-6; 7 bases map to TRBD1. The CDR3 loop spans 14 amino acids. Germline V gene lookup returns CDR1 SQVTM and CDR2 ANQGSEA. The CDR3 nucleotides read TGCAGTGCAGAAGGGGGCCTTGGGGCCAACGTCCTGACTTTC. Translating gives CSAEGGLGANVLTF.

This clonotype occurred many times. The chain has TRBV30 and TRBJ2-7, with D tentatively TRBD2 (5 bases). Germline CDR1 GTSNPN, CDR2 SVGIG (reference sequence). V dropped 1 base and J dropped 3 bases, with 7 bases sitting between them. The CDR3 extends over 12 amino acids. CDR3 DNA: TGTGCCTGGAGTGACGGGAACTACGAGCAGTACGTC. This encodes CAWSDGNYEQYV.

This clonotype was counted at least ten times. CDR3 bases: TGTGCCAGCAGCTTGACTAGCGGGAGTACGGGTACGCAGTATTTT. Its protein product is CASSLTSGSTGTQYF. The chain carries TRBV11-3 and TRBJ2-3; 12 bases align to TRBD2. The germline V gene encodes CDR1 SGHNT and CDR2 YENEEA. V was clipped by 3 bases and J by 8 bases; unmatched bases: 6. CDR3 length: 15 amino acids.

This clonotype has at least ten counts. Written as DNA, the CDR3 is TGTGCCAGCAGTTCCACCAGCGGGAGCCCTTACAATGAGCAGTTCTTC. Translated: CASSSTSGSPYNEQFF. V usage is TRBV28 and J usage is TRBJ2-1, with TRBD2 matching 8 bases. The CDR3 consists of 16 residues. V lost 4 bases and J lost 4; bases outside the gene matches: 9. CDR1 is MDHEN and CDR2 is SYDVKM in the germline V gene.

This clonotype came up a few times. The V gene is TRBV6-1, the J gene TRBJ1-5, with D perhaps matching TRBD1 (5 bases). The V gene lost 6 bases and the J gene lost 5 bases, with 14 bases spanning the gap. The CDR3 sequence is 14 residues long. Germline V CDR1 and CDR2: MNHNS, SASEGT. The CDR3 DNA reads as TGTGCCAGCAGGTCCGGGACGGTTGATCAGCCCCAGCATTTT. It specifies CASRSGTVDQPQHF.

The rearrangement uses TRBV5-1 and TRBJ1-1; D is unclear. With 0 bases removed from V and 0 bases from J, the gap between germline ends came to 9 bases. The CDR3 is made up of 15 amino acids. Germline loops: CDR1 SGHRS, CDR2 YFSETQ. CDR3 protein: CASSLAVRMNTEAFF. The CDR3 DNA is TGCGCCAGCAGCTTGGCCGTCCGGATGAACACTGAAGCTTTCTTT.

This sequence joins TRBV5-4 and TRBJ2-3; D call uncertain. In germline, CDR1 is SGHNT, CDR2 YYREEE (reference sequence). The length of the CDR3 is 14 residues. With 5 bases removed from V and 2 bases from J, the gap between germline ends came to 12 bases. CDR3 DNA sequence: TGTGCCAGCAGGGAATCTACCCACACAGATACGCAGTATTTT. It encodes CASRESTHTDTQYF.

This rearrangement joins TRBV27 to TRBJ2-7; D is uncertain. Germline CDR1 and CDR2: MNHEY and SMNVEV (reference sequence). This CDR3 is 12 amino acids long. V was pared by 6 bases and J by 5 bases, with 11 bases between. The CDR3: CASRGYRDEQYF. The CDR3 DNA follows: TGTGCCAGCAGGGGCTATCGGGACGAGCAGTACTTC.

Ten or more counts support this clonotype. The V call is TRBV20-1, the J call TRBJ1-5; possibly TRBD1 for D (5 bases). This CDR3 region has 16 residues. CDR1 and CDR2 from the germline V gene are DFQATT and SNEGSKA (reference sequence). V was pared by 0 bases and J by 0 bases, with 12 bases between. The CDR3 nucleotides are TGCAGTGCTAGAGACGGGGGAAAGTATAGCAATCAGCCCCAGCATTTT. The encoded protein is CSARDGGKYSNQPQHF.

The rearrangement uses TRBV6-5 and TRBJ2-7; 8 bases agree with TRBD1. CDR1 and CDR2 from the germline V gene are MNHEY and SVGAGI. V gave up 10 bases and J gave up 2 bases; unmatched junction bases: 10. The CDR3 covers 14 residues. This CDR3 reads CATRQGRMTYEQYV. CDR3 in DNA: TGTGCCACGCGACAGGGGCGGATGACCTACGAGCAGTACGTC.

This clonotype was recorded many times. The V call is TRBV4-3, the J call TRBJ2-3; D perhaps matches TRBD2 (6 bases). The V end lost 4 bases, the J end lost 4 bases, and 15 bases lay between the germline ends. Germline V gene sequence: CDR1 LGHNA, CDR2 YSLEER. There are 15 residues in the CDR3. This CDR3 reads CASSPRELQSDTQYF. In nucleotides, the CDR3 is TGCGCCAGCAGCCCTCGGGAGTTGCAGTCAGATACGCAGTATTTT.

This clonotype occurred many times. Here the CDR3 DNA reads TGTGCCAGCAGCCAAGGTGGGACTAGCGACCCCAATGAGCAGTTCTTC. It codes for CASSQGGTSDPNEQFF. The V call is TRBV4-2, the J call TRBJ2-1; 10 nucleotides line up with TRBD2. Trimming removed 1 base from V and 6 bases from J; junction bases left unmatched: 6. Looked up from germline, CDR1 is LGHNA and CDR2 is YNFKEQ. The CDR3 is made up of 16 amino acids.

This clonotype was picked up many times. The chain has TRBV12-3 or TRBV12-4 and TRBJ2-6; D is unresolved. The ends were cut back, 7 bases at V and 1 base at J, with 11 bases in the middle. The CDR3 is made up of 15 amino acids. In nucleotides, the CDR3 is TGTGCCAGCACCCAAAAAGGATCTGGGGCCAACGTCCTGACTTTC. Translation: CASTQKGSGANVLTF.

This clonotype was observed at least ten times. The chain joins TRBV27 to TRBJ2-1; the match to TRBD2 covers 9 bases. CDR1 and CDR2 from the germline V gene are MNHEY and SMNVEV (reference sequence). Trimming took 10 bases from V and 2 from J; bases not matched to a gene: 12. The CDR3 consists of 16 residues. In DNA, the CDR3 is TGTGCCACCCACGCCGGACTAGCGCCAACCTACAATGAGCAGTTCTTC. This encodes CATHAGLAPTYNEQFF.

A few counts support this clonotype. The genes are TRBV29-1 and TRBJ1-3, with a weak D call TRBD1 (6 bases). Germline CDR1 is SQVTM and CDR2 is ANQGSEA. The ends were cut back, 3 bases at V and 0 bases at J, with 12 bases in the middle. The CDR3 runs to 15 residues. The CDR3 DNA follows: TGCAGCGTTGATATTGGGGACAACTCTGGAAACACCATATATTTT. Its protein is CSVDIGDNSGNTIYF.

The sample holds one count of this clonotype. The chain recombines TRBV20-1 with TRBJ1-4; D is undetermined. Trimming took off 8 bases at V and 3 bases at J, with 10 bases between the two ends. Germline CDR1 DFQATT, CDR2 SNEGSKA (reference sequence). The length of the CDR3 is 12 residues. CDR3 amino acids: CSPLLSNEKLFF. The CDR3 DNA sequence: TGCAGTCCCCTTCTTTCTAATGAAAAACTGTTTTTT.

This clonotype was detected many times. J is TRBJ1-2 and V is TRBV12-3 or TRBV12-4, with 9 bases fitting TRBD1. The V gene end was trimmed by 8 bases and the J gene end by 5 bases; junction bases not matched to a gene: 3. The CDR3 contains 12 residues. This CDR3 reads CASSGQGYGYTF. Written as DNA, the CDR3 is TGTGCCAGCTCGGGACAGGGATATGGCTACACCTTC.

This clonotype showed up many times. The chain carries TRBV7-9 and TRBJ2-3; D might be TRBD1 (5 bases). The CDR3 has 14 amino acids. V was pared by 0 bases and J by 3 bases, with 7 bases between. Germline V CDR1 and CDR2: SEHNR, FQNEAQ (reference sequence). The CDR3 DNA reads TGTGCCAGCAGCTTAGCGGACAAAACAGATACGCAGTATTTT. Protein sequence: CASSLADKTDTQYF.

At least ten counts were recorded for this clonotype. The genes are TRBV19 and TRBJ1-3, with 7 bases lining up with TRBD1. With V trimmed by 5 bases and J by 3 bases, 7 bases remained unmatched. The V gene's germline CDR1 is LNHDA and CDR2 SQIVND (reference sequence). This CDR3 has 15 residues. This chain's CDR3 is CASSETGSFGNTIYF. The CDR3 DNA reads as TGTGCCAGTAGTGAGACAGGGAGCTTTGGAAACACCATATATTTT.

This clonotype came up many times. The rearrangement joins TRBV7-9 to TRBJ1-4; D is unresolved. Germline V gene lookup returns CDR1 SEHNR and CDR2 FQNEAQ (reference sequence). CDR3 length: 12 residues. Trimming removed 1 base at V and 8 bases at J, with 5 bases between. The CDR3 nucleotides are TGTGCCAGCAGCTTAGTCCGGGAAAAACTGTTTTTT. Translated, it gives CASSLVREKLFF.

This clonotype was seen repeatedly, ten times or more. This sequence joins TRBV6-6 and TRBJ1-1; a weak D match, TRBD1 (6 bases). The CDR3 runs to 13 residues. The V gene's germline CDR1 is MNHNY and CDR2 SVGAGI (reference sequence). Trimming left V 6 bases short and J 6 bases short, with 14 bases between. CDR3 nucleotides: TGTGCCAGCAGAAATCAAGGGGGGTCTGAAGCTTTCTTT. This gives the protein CASRNQGGSEAFF.

The chain is built from TRBV5-1 and TRBJ2-7; no clear D gene. Deletions cut 3 bases from V and 5 bases from J, with 12 bases between. CDR1 and CDR2 (germline): SGHRS, YFSETQ. CDR3 length: 13 amino acids. This CDR3 reads CASSSSIRNEQYF. As DNA, the CDR3 is TGCGCCAGCAGCTCCTCTATAAGAAACGAGCAGTACTTC. The full variable domain, its missing parts supplied by reference TRBV5-1 and TRBJ2-7, is KAGVTQTPRYLIKTRGQQVTLSCSPISGHRSVSWYQQTPGQGLQFLFEYFSETQRNKGNFPGRFSGRQFSNSRSEMNVSTLELGDSALYLCASSSSIRNEQYFGPGTRLTVT.

CDR3 coding DNA: TGCAGCGTTGGCCGAGCGGACAATGAGCAGTTCTTC. Translating gives CSVGRADNEQFF. The rearrangement uses TRBV29-1 and TRBJ2-1; perhaps TRBD2 as D (5 bases). CDR1 is SQVTM, CDR2 ANQGSEA, per germline. Trimming removed 4 bases from V and 5 bases from J, with 9 bases in between. This CDR3 has 12 amino acids.